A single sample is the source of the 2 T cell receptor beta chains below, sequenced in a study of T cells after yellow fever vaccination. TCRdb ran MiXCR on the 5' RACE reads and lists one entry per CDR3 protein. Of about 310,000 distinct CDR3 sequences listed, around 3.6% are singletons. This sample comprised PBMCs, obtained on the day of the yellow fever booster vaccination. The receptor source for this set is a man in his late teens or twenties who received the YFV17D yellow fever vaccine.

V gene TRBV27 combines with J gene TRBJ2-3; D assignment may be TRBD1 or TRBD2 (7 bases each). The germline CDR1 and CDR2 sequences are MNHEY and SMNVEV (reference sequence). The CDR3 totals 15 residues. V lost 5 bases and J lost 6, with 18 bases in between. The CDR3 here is CASSPSGGARDTQYF. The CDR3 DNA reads TGTGCCAGCAGTCCCTCAGGGGGGGCGAGGGATACGCAGTATTTT.

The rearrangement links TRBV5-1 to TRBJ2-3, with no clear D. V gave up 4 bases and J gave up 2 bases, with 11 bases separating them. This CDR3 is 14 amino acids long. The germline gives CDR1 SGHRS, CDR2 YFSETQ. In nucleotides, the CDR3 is TGCGCCAGCAGCCAACCTACCCTCACAGATACGCAGTATTTT. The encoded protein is CASSQPTLTDTQYF.